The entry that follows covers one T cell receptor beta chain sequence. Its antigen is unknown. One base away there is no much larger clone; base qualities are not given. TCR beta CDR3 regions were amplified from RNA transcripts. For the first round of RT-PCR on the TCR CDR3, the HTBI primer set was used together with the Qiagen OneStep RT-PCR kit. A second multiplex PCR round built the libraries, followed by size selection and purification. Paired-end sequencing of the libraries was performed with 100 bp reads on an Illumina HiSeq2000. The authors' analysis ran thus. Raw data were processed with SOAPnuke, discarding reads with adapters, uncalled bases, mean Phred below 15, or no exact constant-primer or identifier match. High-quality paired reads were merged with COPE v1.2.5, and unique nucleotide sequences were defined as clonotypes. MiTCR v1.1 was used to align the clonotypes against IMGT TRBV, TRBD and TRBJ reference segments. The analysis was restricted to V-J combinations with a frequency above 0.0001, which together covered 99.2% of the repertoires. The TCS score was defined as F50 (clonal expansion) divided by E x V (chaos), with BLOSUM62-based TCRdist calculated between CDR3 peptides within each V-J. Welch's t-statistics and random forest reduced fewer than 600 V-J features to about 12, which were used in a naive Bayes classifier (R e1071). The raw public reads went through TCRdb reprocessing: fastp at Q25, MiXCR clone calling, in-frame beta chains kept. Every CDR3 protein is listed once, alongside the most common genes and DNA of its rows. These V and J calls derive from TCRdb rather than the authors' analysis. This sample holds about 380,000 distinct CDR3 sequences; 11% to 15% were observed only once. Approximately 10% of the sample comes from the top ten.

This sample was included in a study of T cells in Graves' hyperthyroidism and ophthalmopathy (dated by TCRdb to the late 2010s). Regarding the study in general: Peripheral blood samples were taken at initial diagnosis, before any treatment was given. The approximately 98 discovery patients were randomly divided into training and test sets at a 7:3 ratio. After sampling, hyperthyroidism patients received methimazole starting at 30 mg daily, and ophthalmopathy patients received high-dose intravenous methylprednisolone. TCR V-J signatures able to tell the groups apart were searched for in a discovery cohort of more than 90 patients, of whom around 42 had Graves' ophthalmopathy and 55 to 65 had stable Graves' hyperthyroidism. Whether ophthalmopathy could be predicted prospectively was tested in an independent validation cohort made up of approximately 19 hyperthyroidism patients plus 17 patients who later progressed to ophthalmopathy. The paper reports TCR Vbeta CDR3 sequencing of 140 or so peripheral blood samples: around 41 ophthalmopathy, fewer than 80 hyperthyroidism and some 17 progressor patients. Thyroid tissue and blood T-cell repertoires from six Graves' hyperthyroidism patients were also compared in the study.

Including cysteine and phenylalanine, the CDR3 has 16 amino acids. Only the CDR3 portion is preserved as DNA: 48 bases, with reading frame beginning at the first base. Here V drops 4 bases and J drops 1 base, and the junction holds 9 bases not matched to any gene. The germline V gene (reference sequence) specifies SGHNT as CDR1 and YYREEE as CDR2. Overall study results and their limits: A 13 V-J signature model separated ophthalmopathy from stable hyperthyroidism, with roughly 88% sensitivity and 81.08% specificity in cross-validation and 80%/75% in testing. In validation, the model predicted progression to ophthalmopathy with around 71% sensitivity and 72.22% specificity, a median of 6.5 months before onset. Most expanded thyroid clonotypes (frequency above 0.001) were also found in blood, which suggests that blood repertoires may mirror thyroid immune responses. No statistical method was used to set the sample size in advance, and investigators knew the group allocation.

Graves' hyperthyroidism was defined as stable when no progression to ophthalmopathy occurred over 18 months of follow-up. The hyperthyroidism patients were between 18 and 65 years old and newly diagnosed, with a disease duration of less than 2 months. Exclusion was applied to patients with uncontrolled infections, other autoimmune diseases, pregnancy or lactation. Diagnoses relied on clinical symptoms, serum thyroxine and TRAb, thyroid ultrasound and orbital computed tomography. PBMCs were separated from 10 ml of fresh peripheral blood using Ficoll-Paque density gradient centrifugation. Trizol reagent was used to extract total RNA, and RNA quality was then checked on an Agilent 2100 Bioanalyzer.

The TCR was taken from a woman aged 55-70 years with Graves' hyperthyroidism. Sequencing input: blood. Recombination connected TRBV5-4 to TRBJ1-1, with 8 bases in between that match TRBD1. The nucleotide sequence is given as TGTGCCAGCAGCCCAGGAGGGACAGGAGGGAACACTGAAGCTTTCTTT. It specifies CASSPGGTGGNTEAFF.